The rows below give T cell receptor beta chains drawn from one sample of a study of blood T cells in healthy people across ages. Using its own MiXCR run on the 5' RACE reads, TCRdb lists one record per CDR3 protein. The table has 650,000 to 800,000 distinct CDR3 sequences, more than 45% seen once. Sequenced material: blood. Receptor source: an elderly woman in good health. Both conserved end residues are part of each CDR3. A D gene is named only where the DNA matches it firmly. Clone size is given for some rows only: seen once, a few or many times, or a class if the clone is expanded.

CDR3 length: 14
clone size: many
J gene: TRBJ2-6
D gene: -
V gene: TRBV9
CDR3 protein: CASSSISGANVLTF
CDR3 DNA: TGTGCCAGCAGCTCCATCTCTGGGGCCAACGTCCTGACTTTC

CDR3 length: 14
clone size: many
J gene: TRBJ2-3
D gene: -
V gene: TRBV5-1
CDR3 protein: CASSLAASTDTQYF
CDR3 DNA: TGTGCCAGCAGCTTAGCAGCGAGCACAGATACGCAGTATTTT

CDR3 length: 13
clone size: many
J gene: TRBJ2-7
D gene: -
V gene: TRBV7-2
CDR3 protein: CASSPTDYYEQYF
CDR3 DNA: TGTGCCAGCAGTCCTACAGACTACTACGAGCAGTACTTC

CDR3 length: 14
clone size: -
J gene: TRBJ1-2
D gene: -
V gene: TRBV7-2
CDR3 protein: CASSPRRQLYGYTF
CDR3 DNA: TGTGCCAGCAGCCCCCGACGTCAGCTATATGGCTACACCTTC

CDR3 length: 16
clone size: many
J gene: TRBJ2-7
D gene: -
V gene: TRBV9
CDR3 protein: CASSAGAGGSSYEQYF
CDR3 DNA: TGTGCCAGCAGCGCCGGTGCCGGAGGGAGCTCCTACGAGCAGTACTTC

CDR3 length: 10
clone size: many
J gene: TRBJ1-2
D gene: -
V gene: TRBV29-1
CDR3 protein: CSAQEYGYTF
CDR3 DNA: TGCAGCGCACAGGAATATGGCTACACCTTC

CDR3 length: 16
clone size: -
J gene: TRBJ2-1
D gene: TRBD2
V gene: TRBV7-3
CDR3 protein: CASSPISGNTYNEQFF
CDR3 DNA: TGTGCCAGCAGCCCCATTAGCGGGAACACTTACAATGAGCAGTTCTTC

CDR3 length: 16
clone size: few
J gene: TRBJ2-1
D gene: TRBD2
V gene: TRBV14
CDR3 protein: CASSQLGRGEYNEQFF
CDR3 DNA: TGTGCCAGCAGCCAACTAGGGCGGGGGGAATACAATGAGCAGTTCTTC

CDR3 length: 16
clone size: -
J gene: TRBJ2-1
D gene: -
V gene: TRBV11-2
CDR3 protein: CASSLEVGGLQETQFF
CDR3 DNA: TGTGCCAGCAGCTTAGAGGTGGGAGGATTACAAGAGACCCAGTTCTTC

CDR3 length: 16
clone size: -
J gene: TRBJ2-5
D gene: TRBD1
V gene: TRBV7-3
CDR3 protein: CASSLGRTGALETQYF
CDR3 DNA: TGTGCCAGCAGCCTTGGAAGGACAGGGGCGTTGGAGACCCAGTACTTC

CDR3 length: 17
clone size: many
J gene: TRBJ2-5
D gene: -
V gene: TRBV5-1
CDR3 protein: CASSFSQERTAQETQYF
CDR3 DNA: TGCGCCAGCAGCTTTTCGCAAGAACGGACAGCCCAAGAGACCCAGTACTTC

CDR3 length: 15
clone size: -
J gene: TRBJ2-1
D gene: TRBD2
V gene: TRBV27
CDR3 protein: CASTRSGRSYNEQFF
CDR3 DNA: TGTGCCAGCACCCGTAGCGGGAGATCCTACAATGAGCAGTTCTTC

CDR3 length: 20
clone size: -
J gene: TRBJ2-1
D gene: -
V gene: TRBV21-1
CDR3 protein: CASSKATSGRAAGPTNEQFF
CDR3 DNA: TGTGCCAGCAGCAAGGCGACTAGCGGGAGGGCCGCTGGTCCTACAAATGAGCAGTTCTTC

CDR3 length: 15
clone size: -
J gene: TRBJ2-7
D gene: -
V gene: TRBV20-1
CDR3 protein: CSARDAQQVYNEQYF
CDR3 DNA: TGCAGTGCTAGAGATGCACAACAGGTTTACAATGAGCAGTACTTC

CDR3 length: 13
clone size: -
J gene: TRBJ2-1
D gene: -
V gene: TRBV20-1
CDR3 protein: CSARTDTYNEQFF
CDR3 DNA: TGCAGTGCTCGGACTGACACCTACAATGAGCAGTTCTTC

CDR3 length: 14
clone size: many
J gene: TRBJ2-3
D gene: -
V gene: TRBV12-3/TRBV12-4
CDR3 protein: CASSLGVRTDTQYF
CDR3 DNA: TGTGCCAGCAGTTTAGGTGTCCGCACAGATACGCAGTATTTT

CDR3 length: 15
clone size: -
J gene: TRBJ1-2
D gene: TRBD1
V gene: TRBV20-1
CDR3 protein: CSARRQGASRYGYTF
CDR3 DNA: TGCAGTGCTAGGCGACAGGGGGCCTCCCGGTATGGCTACACCTTC

CDR3 length: 12
clone size: many
J gene: TRBJ2-3
D gene: -
V gene: TRBV28
CDR3 protein: CASRTSTDTQYF
CDR3 DNA: TGTGCCAGCCGCACCAGCACAGATACGCAGTATTTT

CDR3 length: 15
clone size: -
J gene: TRBJ2-3
D gene: -
V gene: TRBV4-1
CDR3 protein: CASSRTGFPTDTQYF
CDR3 DNA: TGCGCCAGCAGCCGCACGGGATTCCCGACAGATACGCAGTATTTT

CDR3 length: 15
clone size: few
J gene: TRBJ2-3
D gene: TRBD2
V gene: TRBV5-1
CDR3 protein: CASSLEREGTDTQYF
CDR3 DNA: TGCGCCAGCAGCTTGGAGCGGGAGGGCACAGATACGCAGTATTTT

CDR3 length: 15
clone size: -
J gene: TRBJ2-3
D gene: -
V gene: TRBV7-2
CDR3 protein: CASSLAGGTADTQYF
CDR3 DNA: TGTGCCAGCAGCTTAGCGGGGGGTACAGCAGATACGCAGTATTTT

CDR3 length: 14
clone size: once
J gene: TRBJ2-2
D gene: -
V gene: TRBV5-1
CDR3 protein: CASSFTRDTGGLFF
CDR3 DNA: TGCGCCAGCAGCTTCACTAGGGACACCGGGGGGCTGTTTTTT

CDR3 length: 14
clone size: few
J gene: TRBJ2-1
D gene: -
V gene: TRBV6-6
CDR3 protein: CASSYSGQNNEQFF
CDR3 DNA: TGTGCCAGCAGTTACTCCGGACAGAACAATGAGCAGTTCTTC

CDR3 length: 14
clone size: -
J gene: TRBJ2-2
D gene: -
V gene: TRBV6-6
CDR3 protein: CASSYLQGSGELFF
CDR3 DNA: TGTGCCAGCAGTTACCTACAGGGCTCCGGGGAGCTGTTTTTT

CDR3 length: 14
clone size: few
J gene: TRBJ2-7
D gene: TRBD2
V gene: TRBV28
CDR3 protein: CASTRLAGDNEQYF
CDR3 DNA: TGTGCCAGCACCCGACTAGCGGGAGACAATGAGCAGTACTTC

CDR3 length: 16
clone size: -
J gene: TRBJ2-1
D gene: TRBD2
V gene: TRBV6-5
CDR3 protein: CASRANGRASYNEQFF
CDR3 DNA: TGTGCCAGCCGGGCCAACGGGAGGGCCTCCTACAATGAGCAGTTCTTC

CDR3 length: 15
clone size: many
J gene: TRBJ2-3
D gene: TRBD2
V gene: TRBV11-2
CDR3 protein: CASSSGLGGTDTQYF
CDR3 DNA: TGTGCCAGCAGCTCCGGACTAGGAGGCACAGATACGCAGTATTTT

CDR3 length: 14
clone size: few
J gene: TRBJ1-4
D gene: TRBD1
V gene: TRBV20-1
CDR3 protein: CSANRDRETEKLFF
CDR3 DNA: TGCAGTGCTAACCGGGACAGGGAAACTGAAAAACTGTTTTTT

CDR3 length: 13
clone size: -
J gene: TRBJ2-4
D gene: -
V gene: TRBV5-1
CDR3 protein: CASRDQPSNIQYF
CDR3 DNA: TGCGCCAGCAGGGACCAGCCATCAAACATTCAGTACTTC

CDR3 length: 14
clone size: -
J gene: TRBJ2-7
D gene: TRBD1
V gene: TRBV4-1
CDR3 protein: CASSGTGKSYEQYF
CDR3 DNA: TGCGCCAGCTCCGGGACAGGGAAGTCCTACGAGCAGTACTTC

CDR3 length: 14
clone size: many
J gene: TRBJ1-1
D gene: -
V gene: TRBV12-3/TRBV12-4
CDR3 protein: CASSSPGLNTEAFF
CDR3 DNA: TGTGCCAGCAGTTCCCCAGGATTGAACACTGAAGCTTTCTTT

CDR3 length: 14
clone size: many
J gene: TRBJ2-7
D gene: -
V gene: TRBV20-1
CDR3 protein: CSAPGDRASYEQYF
CDR3 DNA: TGCAGTGCTCCGGGGGACAGAGCCTCCTACGAGCAGTACTTC

CDR3 length: 14
clone size: -
J gene: TRBJ1-2
D gene: -
V gene: TRBV5-5
CDR3 protein: CASSLDTTNYGYTF
CDR3 DNA: TGTGCCAGCAGCTTGGACACAACTAACTATGGCTACACCTTC

CDR3 length: 15
clone size: -
J gene: TRBJ2-1
D gene: TRBD2
V gene: TRBV9
CDR3 protein: CASSGILAGVNEQFF
CDR3 DNA: TGTGCCAGCAGCGGTATACTAGCGGGGGTCAATGAGCAGTTCTTC

CDR3 length: 14
clone size: -
J gene: TRBJ2-5
D gene: -
V gene: TRBV5-1
CDR3 protein: CASSVSRMGETQYF
CDR3 DNA: TGCGCCAGCAGCGTTTCTAGAATGGGGGAGACCCAGTACTTC

CDR3 length: 15
clone size: many
J gene: TRBJ2-3
D gene: TRBD2
V gene: TRBV12-3/TRBV12-4
CDR3 protein: CASSSSGYPTDTQYF
CDR3 DNA: TGTGCCAGCAGTTCTAGCGGGTACCCCACAGATACGCAGTATTTT

CDR3 length: 14
clone size: -
J gene: TRBJ2-7
D gene: -
V gene: TRBV15
CDR3 protein: CATSLTVSIYEQYF
CDR3 DNA: TGTGCCACCAGCTTGACCGTCTCTATCTACGAGCAGTACTTC

CDR3 length: 14
clone size: many
J gene: TRBJ2-1
D gene: -
V gene: TRBV10-3
CDR3 protein: CAIKYSDLYNEQFF
CDR3 DNA: TGTGCCATCAAATACAGTGATCTATACAATGAGCAGTTCTTC

CDR3 length: 18
clone size: many
J gene: TRBJ2-7
D gene: -
V gene: TRBV5-1
CDR3 protein: CASSWGGGDDRYTYEQYF
CDR3 DNA: TGCGCCAGCAGCTGGGGCGGCGGAGATGACAGGTATACCTACGAGCAGTACTTC

CDR3 length: 13
clone size: many
J gene: TRBJ2-3
D gene: TRBD2
V gene: TRBV29-1
CDR3 protein: CSVGTSGADTQYF
CDR3 DNA: TGCAGCGTCGGGACTAGCGGGGCGGATACGCAGTATTTT

CDR3 length: 14
clone size: -
J gene: TRBJ1-1
D gene: -
V gene: TRBV7-2
CDR3 protein: CASRSRPLETEAFF
CDR3 DNA: TGTGCCAGCAGATCTCGGCCCTTGGAAACTGAAGCTTTCTTT

CDR3 length: 14
clone size: -
J gene: TRBJ2-3
D gene: -
V gene: TRBV7-3
CDR3 protein: CASSQGGDADTQYF
CDR3 DNA: TGTGCCAGCAGCCAAGGGGGTGATGCAGATACGCAGTATTTT

CDR3 length: 13
clone size: -
J gene: TRBJ2-3
D gene: -
V gene: TRBV4-2
CDR3 protein: CASSQELEDTQYF
CDR3 DNA: TGTGCCAGCAGCCAAGAGCTTGAGGATACGCAGTATTTT

CDR3 length: 13
clone size: -
J gene: TRBJ2-4
D gene: -
V gene: TRBV11-2
CDR3 protein: CASSFSLENIQYF
CDR3 DNA: TGTGCCAGCAGCTTTTCTCTGGAAAACATTCAGTACTTC

CDR3 length: 16
clone size: many
J gene: TRBJ2-1
D gene: -
V gene: TRBV25-1
CDR3 protein: CASSDARGVSYNEQFF
CDR3 DNA: TGTGCCAGCAGTGACGCTAGGGGGGTCTCCTACAATGAGCAGTTCTTC